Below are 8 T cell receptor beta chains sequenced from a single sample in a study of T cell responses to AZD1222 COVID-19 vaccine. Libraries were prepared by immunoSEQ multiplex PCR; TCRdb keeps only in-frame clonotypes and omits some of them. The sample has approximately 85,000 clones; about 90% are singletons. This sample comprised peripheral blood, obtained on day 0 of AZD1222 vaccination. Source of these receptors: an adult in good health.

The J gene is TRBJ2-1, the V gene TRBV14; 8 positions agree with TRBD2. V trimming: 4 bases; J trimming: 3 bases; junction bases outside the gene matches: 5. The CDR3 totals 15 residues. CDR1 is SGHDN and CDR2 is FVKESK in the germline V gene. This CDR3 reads CASSLRAGDYNEQFF. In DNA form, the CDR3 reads TGTGCCAGCAGCCTGAGAGCGGGGGACTACAATGAGCAGTTCTTC. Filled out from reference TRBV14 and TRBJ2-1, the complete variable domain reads EAGVTQFPSHSVIEKGQTVTLRCDPISGHDNLYWYRRVMGKEIKFLLHFVKESKQDESGMPNNRFLAERTGGTYSTLKVQPAELEDSGVYFCASSLRAGDYNEQFFGPGTRLTVL.

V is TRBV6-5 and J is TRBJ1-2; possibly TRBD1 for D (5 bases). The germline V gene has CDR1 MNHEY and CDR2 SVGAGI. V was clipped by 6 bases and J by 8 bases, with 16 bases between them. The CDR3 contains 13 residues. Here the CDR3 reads CASSSGRGGGYTF. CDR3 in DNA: TGTGCCAGCAGCTCCGGGAGGGGCGGAGGCTACACCTTC.

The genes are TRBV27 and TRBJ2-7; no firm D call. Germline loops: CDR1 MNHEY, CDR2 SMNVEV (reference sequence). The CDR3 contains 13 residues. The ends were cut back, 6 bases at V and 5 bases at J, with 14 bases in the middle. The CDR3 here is CASRSLNMDEQYF. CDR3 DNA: TGTGCCAGCAGATCCCTCAACATGGACGAGCAGTACTTC.

For the CDR3, the DNA is TGTGCCAGCTCACCCCACAGGGGGTACACTGAAGCTTTCTTT. It specifies CASSPHRGYTEAFF. The rearrangement uses TRBV18 and TRBJ1-1; 8 bases fit TRBD1. CDR1 and CDR2 (germline): KGHSH, LQKENI. This CDR3 comprises 14 residues. V lost 3 bases to trimming and J lost 3 bases; unmatched junction nucleotides: 3.

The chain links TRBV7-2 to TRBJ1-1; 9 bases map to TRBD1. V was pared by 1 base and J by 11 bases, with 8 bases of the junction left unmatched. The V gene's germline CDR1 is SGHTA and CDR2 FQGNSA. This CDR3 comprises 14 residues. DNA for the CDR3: TGTGCCAGCAGCTTAGAACGGGGACAGGGATGGGCTTTCTTT. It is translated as CASSLERGQGWAFF.

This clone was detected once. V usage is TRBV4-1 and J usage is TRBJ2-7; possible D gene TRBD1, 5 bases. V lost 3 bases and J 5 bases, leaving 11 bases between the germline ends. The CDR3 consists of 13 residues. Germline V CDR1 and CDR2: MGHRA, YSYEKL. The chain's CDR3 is CASSQLWGHEQYF. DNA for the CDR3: TGCGCCAGCAGCCAGCTATGGGGCCACGAGCAGTACTTC.

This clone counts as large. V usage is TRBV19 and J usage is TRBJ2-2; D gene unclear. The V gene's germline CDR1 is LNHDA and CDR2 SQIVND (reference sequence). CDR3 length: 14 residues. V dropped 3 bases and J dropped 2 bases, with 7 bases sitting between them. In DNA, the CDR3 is TGTGCCAGTAGTATGGGCAGAAACACCGGGGAGCTGTTTTTT. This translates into CASSMGRNTGELFF.

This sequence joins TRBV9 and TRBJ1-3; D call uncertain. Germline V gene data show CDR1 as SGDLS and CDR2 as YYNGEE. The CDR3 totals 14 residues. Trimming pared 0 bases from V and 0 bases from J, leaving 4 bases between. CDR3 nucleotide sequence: TGTGCCAGCAGCGTAGGAGACTCTGGAAACACCATATATTTT. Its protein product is CASSVGDSGNTIYF.